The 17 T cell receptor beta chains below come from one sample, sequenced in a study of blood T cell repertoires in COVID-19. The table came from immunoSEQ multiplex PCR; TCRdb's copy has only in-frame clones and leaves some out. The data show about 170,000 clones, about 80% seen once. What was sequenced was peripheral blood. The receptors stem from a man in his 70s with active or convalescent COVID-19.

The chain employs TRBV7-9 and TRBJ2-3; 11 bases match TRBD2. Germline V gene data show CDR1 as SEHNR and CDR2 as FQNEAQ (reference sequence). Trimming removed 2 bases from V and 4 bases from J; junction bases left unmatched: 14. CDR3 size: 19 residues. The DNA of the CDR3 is TGTGCCAGCAGCTTATTCCTAGCGGGAGGCCGACGTCAAGCAGATACGCAGTATTTT. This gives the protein CASSLFLAGGRRQADTQYF.

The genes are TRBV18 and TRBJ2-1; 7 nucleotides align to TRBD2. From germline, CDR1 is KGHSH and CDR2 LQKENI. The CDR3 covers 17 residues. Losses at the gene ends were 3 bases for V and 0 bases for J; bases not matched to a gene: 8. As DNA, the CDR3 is TGTGCCAGCTCACCCCGAGCGGGGATAAGCTCCTACAATGAGCAGTTCTTC. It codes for CASSPRAGISSYNEQFF.

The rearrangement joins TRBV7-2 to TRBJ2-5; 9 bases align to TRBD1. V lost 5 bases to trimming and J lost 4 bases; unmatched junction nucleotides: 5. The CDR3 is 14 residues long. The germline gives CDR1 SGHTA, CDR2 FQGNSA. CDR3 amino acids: CASSALGQGETQYF. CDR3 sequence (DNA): TGTGCCAGCAGCGCCCTGGGACAGGGAGAGACCCAGTACTTC.

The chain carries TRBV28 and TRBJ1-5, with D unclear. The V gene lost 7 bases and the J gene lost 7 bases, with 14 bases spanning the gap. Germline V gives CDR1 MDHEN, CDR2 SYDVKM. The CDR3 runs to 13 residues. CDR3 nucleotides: TGTGCCAGCACCATTAAAGGAGAACAGCCCCAGCATTTT. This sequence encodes CASTIKGEQPQHF.

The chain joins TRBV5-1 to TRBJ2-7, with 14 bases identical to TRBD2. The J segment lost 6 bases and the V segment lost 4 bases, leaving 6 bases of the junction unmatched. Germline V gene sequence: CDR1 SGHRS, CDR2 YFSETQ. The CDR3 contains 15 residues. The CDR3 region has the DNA TGCGCCAGCAGCCCCCCGGGACTAGCGGGAGTCGAGCAGTACTTC. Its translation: CASSPPGLAGVEQYF.

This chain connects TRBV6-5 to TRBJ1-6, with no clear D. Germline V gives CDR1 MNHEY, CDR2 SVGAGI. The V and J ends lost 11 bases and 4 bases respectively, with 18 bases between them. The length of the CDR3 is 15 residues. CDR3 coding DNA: TGTGCCCCTAGGTCCCCCGCTTGTTATAATTCACCCCTCCACTTT. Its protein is CAPRSPACYNSPLHF.

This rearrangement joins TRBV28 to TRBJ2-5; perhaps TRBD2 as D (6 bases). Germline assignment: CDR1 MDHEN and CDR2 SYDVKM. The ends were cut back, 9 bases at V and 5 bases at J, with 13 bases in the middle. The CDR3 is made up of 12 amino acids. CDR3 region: CASGRGRETQYF. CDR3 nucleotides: TGTGCCAGTGGGCGGGGAAGGGAGACCCAGTACTTC.

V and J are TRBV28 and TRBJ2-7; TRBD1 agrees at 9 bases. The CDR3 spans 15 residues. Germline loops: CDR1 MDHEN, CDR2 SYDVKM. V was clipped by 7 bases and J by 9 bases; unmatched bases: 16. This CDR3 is CASKTPGTGKFGQYF. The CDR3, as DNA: TGTGCCAGCAAAACCCCAGGGACAGGGAAGTTTGGGCAGTACTTC.

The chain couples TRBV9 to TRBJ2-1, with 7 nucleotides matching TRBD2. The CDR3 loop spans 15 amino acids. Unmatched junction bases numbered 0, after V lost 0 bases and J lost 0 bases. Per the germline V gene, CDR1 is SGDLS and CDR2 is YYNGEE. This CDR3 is CASSVAGGSYNEQFF. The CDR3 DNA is TGTGCCAGCAGCGTAGCGGGAGGCTCCTACAATGAGCAGTTCTTC.

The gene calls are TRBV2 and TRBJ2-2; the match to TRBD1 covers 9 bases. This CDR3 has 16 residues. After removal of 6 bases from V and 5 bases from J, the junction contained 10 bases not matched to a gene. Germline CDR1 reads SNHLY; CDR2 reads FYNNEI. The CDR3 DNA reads TGTGCCAGCAGCGCCCCGACAGGGGGGGTGACCGGGGAGCTGTTTTTT. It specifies CASSAPTGGVTGELFF.

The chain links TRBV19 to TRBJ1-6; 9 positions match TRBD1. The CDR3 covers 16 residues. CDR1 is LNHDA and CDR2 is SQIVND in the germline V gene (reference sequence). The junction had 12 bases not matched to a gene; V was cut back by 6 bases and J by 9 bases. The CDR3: CASRNYDRGNSSPLHF. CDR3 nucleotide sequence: TGTGCCAGTAGGAACTACGACAGGGGGAATTCTTCACCCCTCCACTTT.

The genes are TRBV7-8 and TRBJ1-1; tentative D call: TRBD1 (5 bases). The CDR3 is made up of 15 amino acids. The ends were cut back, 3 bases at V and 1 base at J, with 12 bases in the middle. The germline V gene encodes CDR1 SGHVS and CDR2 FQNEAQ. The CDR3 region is CASSFAGGANTEAFF. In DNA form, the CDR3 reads TGTGCCAGCAGCTTCGCGGGCGGGGCGAACACTGAAGCTTTCTTT. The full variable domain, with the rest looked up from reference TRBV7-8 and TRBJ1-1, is GAGVSQSPRYKVAKRGQDVALRCDPISGHVSLFWYQQALGQGPEFLTYFQNEAQLDKSGLPSDRFFAERPEGSVSTLKIQRTQQEDSAVYLCASSFAGGANTEAFFGQGTRLTVV.

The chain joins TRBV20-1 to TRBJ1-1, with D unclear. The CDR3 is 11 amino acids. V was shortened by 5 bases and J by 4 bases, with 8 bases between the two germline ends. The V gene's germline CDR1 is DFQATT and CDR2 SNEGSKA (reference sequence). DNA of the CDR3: TGCAGTGCTCCAGATTTCACTGAAGCTTTCTTT. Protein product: CSAPDFTEAFF.

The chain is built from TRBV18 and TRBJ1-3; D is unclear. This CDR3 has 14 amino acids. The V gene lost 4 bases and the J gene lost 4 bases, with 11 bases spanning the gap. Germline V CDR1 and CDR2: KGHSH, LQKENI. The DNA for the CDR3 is TGTGCCAGCTCACGCGAGATTGTGGGAAACACCATATATTTT. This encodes CASSREIVGNTIYF.

The CDR3 DNA follows: TGCGCCAGCAGCCCAAAGCGGGAGGGCCGCGAGCAGTACTTC. The encoded protein is CASSPKREGREQYF. J is TRBJ2-7 and V is TRBV4-3; 10 bases map to TRBD2. Trimming cost V 4 bases and J 6 bases; bases outside gene matches: 6. The V gene's germline CDR1 is LGHNA and CDR2 YSLEER. This CDR3 is 14 amino acids long.

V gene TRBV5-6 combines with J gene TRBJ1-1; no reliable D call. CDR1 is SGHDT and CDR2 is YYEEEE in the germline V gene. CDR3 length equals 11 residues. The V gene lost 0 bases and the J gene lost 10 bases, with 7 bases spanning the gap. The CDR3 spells CASSLVGRAFF. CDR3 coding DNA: TGTGCCAGCAGCTTGGTTGGCAGAGCTTTCTTT.

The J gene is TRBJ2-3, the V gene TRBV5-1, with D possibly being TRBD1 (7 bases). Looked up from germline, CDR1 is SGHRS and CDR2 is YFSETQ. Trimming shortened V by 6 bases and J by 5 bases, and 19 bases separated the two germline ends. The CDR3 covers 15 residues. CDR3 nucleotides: TGCGCCAGCACCAAACAGGGGATCGGGAGAGATACGCAGTATTTT. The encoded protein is CASTKQGIGRDTQYF.